This T cell receptor beta chain was identified in a study of T cell responses to AZD1222 COVID-19 vaccine. The study's findings and limits: At 160-218 and 743-854, vaccine-associated CD4 TCRs were dominant, and they spanned spike. Recipients of two AZD1222 doses showed rising Spike-specific TCR breadth and depth. White British ancestry dominated among donors, who included more females, and clonal diversity was possibly underestimated. None of the repertoires were sampled until the peak T cell response had passed.

A word on this clone: The target antigen is unknown.

Only in-frame clones appear in the TCRdb table, and some are missing; sequencing was by immunoSEQ multiplex PCR. Of over 90,000 clones in the sample, less than 95% were seen once. The receptor comes from an adult in good health. This material consisted of peripheral blood, taken on day 0 of AZD1222 vaccination.

Written as DNA, the CDR3 is TGTGCCAGCAGTGACTCGGCGGACACGAACTATGGCTACACCTTC. Translation: CASSDSADTNYGYTF. The chain uses TRBV6-4 and TRBJ1-2, with D possibly being TRBD1 (5 bases). The germline V gene encodes CDR1 MRHNA and CDR2 SNTAGT. Trimming removed 0 bases from V and 2 bases from J, with 10 bases in between. This CDR3 is built from 15 residues.